This entry features one T cell receptor beta chain sequence. This clonotype came up many times. This receptor's antigen is unknown. Per-nucleotide qualities are absent, and no much larger clonotype sits a single base away. Amplification of TCR beta CDR3 regions was carried out from RNA transcripts. The first round of RT-PCR for the TCR CDR3 was performed with the HTBI primer set and the Qiagen OneStep RT-PCR kit. Libraries were constructed in a second round of multiplex PCR, after which size selection and purification were carried out. Sequencing of the libraries was done on an Illumina HiSeq2000 using paired-end 100 bp reads. The source study handled its data this way. SOAPnuke was used to process the raw data, throwing out any read that contained adapters or uncalled bases, had a mean Phred below 15, or lacked an exact constant-primer or identifier match. COPE v1.2.5 was used to merge high-quality paired reads, and clonotypes were defined as unique nucleotide sequences. Clonotypes were aligned to IMGT TRBV, TRBD and TRBJ reference segments using MiTCR v1.1. The analysis included only V-J combinations with a frequency above 0.0001, which together covered roughly 99% of the repertoires. A TCS score was defined as the ratio of F50 (clonal expansion) to E x V (chaos), with BLOSUM62-based TCRdist applied between CDR3 peptides within each V-J. Welch's t-statistics and random forest reduced 514 V-J features to 13, which were used in a naive Bayes classifier (R e1071). TCRdb passed the public sequencing reads through fastp at Q25 and MiXCR, retaining productive beta sequences. One record per CDR3 amino acid sequence lists the most common genes and DNA. TCRdb's processing, not the study's, gives the V and J calls here. The sample contains over 120,000 distinct CDR3 sequences, about 20% of them found a single time. Together, the top ten hold more than 60% of the sample.

Its CDR3 holds 13 amino acids, cysteine through phenylalanine. Only the CDR3 portion is preserved as DNA: 39 bases, with reading frame beginning at the first base. The germline V gene gives CDR1 as SGHAT and CDR2 as FQNNGV. Trimming removed 3 bases from V and 5 bases from J, leaving 8 bases between the germline ends. Hyperthyroidism patients were newly diagnosed, had a disease duration of under 2 months, and were aged 18 to 65 years. Exclusion was applied to patients with uncontrolled infections, other autoimmune diseases, pregnancy or lactation. Clinical symptoms, serum thyroxine and TRAb, thyroid ultrasound, and orbital computed tomography formed the basis for the diagnoses. Blood from progressor patients was drawn when they were first diagnosed with hyperthyroidism, before any ophthalmopathy symptoms appeared. Ficoll-Paque density gradient centrifugation was used to isolate PBMCs from about 9 ml of fresh peripheral blood. Progressor patients were initially diagnosed with Graves' hyperthyroidism and developed ophthalmopathy during follow-up. Total RNA was extracted with Trizol reagent, and quality was checked on an Agilent 2100 Bioanalyzer.

The data were taken from a study of T cells in Graves' hyperthyroidism and ophthalmopathy (dated by TCRdb to the late 2010s). About the full investigation: Peripheral blood was sampled at the time of initial diagnosis, prior to any treatment. A discovery cohort of about a hundred patients, roughly 45 with Graves' ophthalmopathy and under 60 with stable Graves' hyperthyroidism, was used to find distinguishing TCR V-J signatures. Whether ophthalmopathy could be predicted prospectively was tested in an independent validation cohort made up of 18 hyperthyroidism patients plus 17 patients who later progressed to ophthalmopathy. The 90 or so discovery patients were randomly split 7:3 into training and test sets. The study also compared thyroid tissue and blood T-cell repertoires from 6 or 7 Graves' hyperthyroidism patients. Once sampling was done, hyperthyroidism patients were given methimazole at a starting dose of 30 mg daily, whereas ophthalmopathy patients were given high-dose intravenous methylprednisolone. TCR Vbeta CDR3 sequencing of 130 to 150 peripheral blood samples (roughly 41 ophthalmopathy, about 80 hyperthyroidism and roughly 17 progressor patients) is reported in the paper.

What the authors observed across the whole study: In cross-validation, a model built on a 13 V-J signature told ophthalmopathy apart from stable hyperthyroidism with 85% to 90% sensitivity and about 81% specificity, and in testing the same model reached 80%/75%. Blood samples also contained most of the expanded thyroid clonotypes (frequency above 0.001), which suggests that blood repertoires may reflect thyroid immune responses. In validation, the model predicted progression to ophthalmopathy with over 60% sensitivity and 72% to 85% specificity, a median of about six months before onset. No statistical method was used to fix the sample size in advance, and group allocation was not hidden from the investigators.

This clonotype originated in a woman between 45 and 65 years old with Graves' hyperthyroidism that later progressed to Graves' ophthalmopathy. Sequenced material: blood. This chain is built from TRBV11-2 and TRBJ1-5, with no D gene named confidently. The CDR3 in this case is CASSLGTHQPQHF. The DNA reads as follows: TGTGCCAGCAGCTTGGGCACCCATCAGCCCCAGCATTTT.